Listed below are T cell receptor beta chains from one sample, sequenced in a study of shared clonotypes between healthy human individuals. Repertoires were generated with immunoSEQ multiplex PCR, while TCRdb's copy carries only in-frame clones and drops some. The table has approximately 320,000 clones, more than 75% seen once. The sequenced material came from memory CD8+ T cells sorted from blood. The receptors were gathered from a man aged 18-30 years in good health. Each CDR3 is given with its conserved first and last residue. A D gene is named only where the DNA matches it firmly. Only some rows state a clone size, as once, few, many or a class for expanded clones.

CASSDGQGDYEQYF | TGTGCCAGCAGCGATGGACAGGGGGACTACGAGCAGTACTTC | TRBJ2-7 | TRBV9 | 14 | TRBD1 | .
CATRAGGIAFF | TGTGCCACCCGCGCTGGAGGGATAGCTTTCTTT | TRBJ1-1 | TRBV19 | 11 | . | few
CASSQDPGWTDTQYF | TGCGCCAGCAGCCAAGATCCAGGGTGGACAGATACGCAGTATTTT | TRBJ2-3 | TRBV4-1 | 15 | . | .
CAWSVQSVEQYF | TGTGCCTGGAGTGTACAGTCCGTCGAGCAGTACTTC | TRBJ2-7 | TRBV30 | 12 | . | .
CASSSTNSSTEETQYF | TGTGCCAGCAGCTCGACGAATAGTTCGACGGAAGAGACCCAGTACTTC | TRBJ2-5 | TRBV7-9 | 16 | . | .
CASSSPNADYEQYF | TGTGCCAGCAGCTCCCCGAATGCGGACTACGAGCAGTACTTC | TRBJ2-7 | TRBV7-2 | 14 | . | .
CASSQALADYNEQFF | TGCGCCAGCAGCCAAGCGCTAGCGGACTACAATGAGCAGTTCTTC | TRBJ2-1 | TRBV4-3 | 15 | TRBD2 | few
CASGPSGSSFYEQYF | TGCGCCAGCGGCCCCAGCGGGAGTAGTTTCTACGAGCAGTACTTC | TRBJ2-7 | TRBV4-3 | 15 | TRBD2 | .
CAWGAENSNQPQHF | TGTGCCTGGGGAGCGGAGAATAGCAATCAGCCCCAGCATTTT | TRBJ1-5 | TRBV30 | 14 | . | .
CASSSRPDRGHYGYTF | TGCGCCAGCAGCTCACGCCCGGACAGGGGGCACTATGGCTACACCTTC | TRBJ1-2 | TRBV5-1 | 16 | TRBD1 | .
CASSPGRMRRSTIYF | TGTGCCAGCAGCCCCGGCCGGATGAGACGGAGCACCATATATTTT | TRBJ1-3 | TRBV5-5 | 15 | . | .
CASSQDKLTYNYGYTF | TGCGCCAGCAGCCAAGATAAGCTGACTTACAACTATGGCTACACCTTC | TRBJ1-2 | TRBV4-3 | 16 | . | .
CASSQVSAKQPQHF | TGCGCCAGCAGCCAAGTCTCAGCCAAGCAGCCCCAGCATTTT | TRBJ1-5 | TRBV4-1 | 14 | . | .
CASSGRGVSGNTIYF | TGTGCCAGCAGCGGGAGGGGTGTCTCTGGAAACACCATATATTTT | TRBJ1-3 | TRBV7-4 | 15 | . | .
CASSLARNQETQYF | TGTGCCAGCAGCTTAGCCAGGAACCAAGAGACCCAGTACTTC | TRBJ2-5 | TRBV7-8 | 14 | . | .
CAIRLGQGVSFGYTF | TGTGCCATCAGACTGGGACAGGGAGTTTCATTTGGCTACACCTTC | TRBJ1-2 | TRBV10-3 | 15 | TRBD1 | .